This T cell receptor (beta chain) was recorded in a study of blood T cells in healthy people across ages. V lost 8 bases, J lost 9 bases, and 14 bases lay in between. The germline V gene has CDR1 LNHNV and CDR2 YYDKDF (reference sequence). This CDR3 is built from 13 residues. A second PCR of roughly 7 to 11 cycles used a sample-barcoded 5' primer and a J-beta primer mix. TCRdb reanalysed the 5' RACE reads using MiXCR and keeps one entry per CDR3 protein. The data hold around 790,000 distinct CDR3 sequences, with roughly 44% observed a single time. The TCR comes from a man aged 60-69 years in good health. Sequencing input: blood. The rearrangement links TRBV15 to TRBJ1-6; maybe TRBD1 (5 bases). The CDR3 DNA reads TGTGCCACCGCAGGGAGCGATGGTTCACCCCTCCACTTT. It specifies CATAGSDGSPLHF.